Following are 30 T cell receptor beta chains from one sample sequenced in a study of long-term antiretroviral therapy in people with HIV. At the survey level, the v3.0 immunoSEQ assay was run. Clones were read by immunoSEQ multiplex PCR, and TCRdb kept only the in-frame ones, dropping some. Of roughly 28,000 clones listed, about 80% were seen once; the top ten hold about 7.3%. The sequences come from unsorted PBMCs, collected 0.3 years after starting antiretroviral therapy. These receptors were obtained from a man aged 40-50 years with HIV.

This chain links TRBV7-9 with TRBJ2-2; D is perhaps TRBD2 (5 bases). Germline CDR1 reads SEHNR; CDR2 reads FQNEAQ (reference sequence). This CDR3 region has 15 residues. The V gene lost 2 bases and the J gene lost 7 bases, with 14 bases spanning the gap. CDR3 sequence reads: CASSLIAREGGELFF. For the CDR3, the DNA is TGTGCCAGCAGCTTAATTGCTCGAGAGGGCGGGGAGCTGTTTTTT.

The rearrangement uses TRBV6-1 and TRBJ2-7; D gene unclear. The germline V gene encodes CDR1 MNHNS and CDR2 SASEGT. Trimming took 1 base from V and 3 from J, leaving 1 base between them. The CDR3 contains 11 residues. The CDR3 coding sequence is TGTGCCAGCAGTGAAGGCTACGAGCAGTACTTC. This encodes CASSEGYEQYF.

The chain is built from TRBV11-2 and TRBJ1-1; D may be TRBD1 (6 bases). The V and J ends lost 2 bases and 6 bases respectively, with 10 bases between them. The CDR3 has 13 amino acids. The germline V gene has CDR1 SGHAT and CDR2 FQNNGV. CDR3 nucleotide sequence: TGTGCCAGCAGCTTATATCGACAGGCTGAAGCTTTCTTT. This codes for CASSLYRQAEAFF.

The V gene is TRBV6-6, the J gene TRBJ2-5; 8 bases are shared with TRBD1. This CDR3 has 16 amino acids. Germline-derived CDR1 and CDR2 are MNHNY and SVGAGI (reference sequence). J gave up 7 bases and V 4 bases, and 14 bases lay outside the gene matches. The CDR3 reads CASSFSRDRLGGTQYF. The CDR3 DNA reads as TGTGCCAGCAGTTTTAGCCGGGACAGGTTGGGCGGGACCCAGTACTTC.

This rearrangement joins TRBV7-2 to TRBJ1-5; D not resolved. The CDR3 extends over 16 amino acids. Per germline, CDR1 SGHTA and CDR2 FQGNSA. Trimming took 1 base from V and 0 from J, leaving 10 bases between them. CDR3 sequence: CASSLGSYYSNQPQHF. CDR3 bases: TGTGCCAGCAGCTTAGGGTCATATTATAGCAATCAGCCCCAGCATTTT.

The chain is built from TRBV28 and TRBJ1-5; no clear D gene. This CDR3 is built from 15 residues. Between the trimmed V and J ends, which lost 7 bases and 0 bases, there was a span of 13 bases. Germline CDR1 is MDHEN and CDR2 is SYDVKM. The CDR3 loop reads CASTVGDYSNQPQHF. The CDR3, as DNA: TGTGCCAGCACCGTCGGCGATTATAGCAATCAGCCCCAGCATTTT. The whole variable domain, remainder taken from reference TRBV28 and TRBJ1-5, is DVKVTQSSRYLVKRTGEKVFLECVQDMDHENMFWYRQDPGLGLRLIYFSYDVKMKEKGDIPEGYSVSREKKERFSLILESASTNQTSMYLCASTVGDYSNQPQHFGDGTRLSIL.

This clone was recorded a few times. The gene calls are TRBV30 and TRBJ2-7; 7 bases fit TRBD1. Germline trimming cut 1 base from V and 0 bases from J; bases unmatched to any gene: 0. The CDR3 is made up of 13 amino acids. Germline V lookup: CDR1 GTSNPN, CDR2 SVGIG (reference sequence). CDR3 region: CAWSGTGSYEQYF. CDR3 coding DNA: TGTGCCTGGAGTGGGACAGGCTCCTACGAGCAGTACTTC. The full variable domain, its missing parts supplied by reference TRBV30 and TRBJ2-7, is SQTIHQWPATLVQPVGSPLSLECTVEGTSNPNLYWYRQAAGRGLQLLFYSVGIGQISSEVPQNLSASRPQDRQFILSSKKLLLSDSGFYLCAWSGTGSYEQYFGPGTRLTVT.

V gene TRBV5-4 combines with J gene TRBJ1-2, with TRBD1 as a possible D gene (6 bases). The V end lost 0 bases, the J end lost 4 bases, and 13 bases lay between the germline ends. The germline V gene encodes CDR1 SGHNT and CDR2 YYREEE (reference sequence). This CDR3 contains 15 residues. CDR3 in amino acids: CASSLGGGAGYGYTF. CDR3 coding DNA: TGTGCCAGCAGCTTGGGAGGGGGGGCCGGCTATGGCTACACCTTC.

This clone has only a few counts. This chain uses TRBV7-9 with TRBJ1-2; tentatively, D is TRBD1 (5 bases). V was shortened by 5 bases and J by 4 bases, with 11 bases between the two germline ends. The length of the CDR3 is 13 residues. Germline V gene sequence: CDR1 SEHNR, CDR2 FQNEAQ (reference sequence). CDR3 DNA: TGTGCCAGCAGCCCAGGGTCTGGCTATGGCTACACCTTC. Translated, it gives CASSPGSGYGYTF.

The CDR3 loop is CASSFRTGGYEQYF. CDR3 coding DNA: TGTGCCAGTAGTTTCCGGACAGGGGGGTACGAGCAGTACTTC. V gene TRBV19 combines with J gene TRBJ2-7; 10 nucleotides align to TRBD1. There are 14 residues in the CDR3. V shed 5 bases, J shed 4 bases, and the junction held 5 bases outside the gene matches. CDR1 is LNHDA and CDR2 is SQIVND in the germline V gene (reference sequence).

The chain carries TRBV18 and TRBJ1-1; TRBD1 matches 10 bases. The germline V gene has CDR1 KGHSH and CDR2 LQKENI. V shed 4 bases and J 3 bases; nucleotides not matched to a gene: 2. The CDR3 consists of 14 residues. CDR3 nucleotides: TGTGCCAGCTCACGACAGGGGGCAGACACTGAAGCTTTCTTT. Translating gives CASSRQGADTEAFF.

The J gene is TRBJ2-7, the V gene TRBV25-1; maybe TRBD1 (6 bases). This CDR3 region has 14 residues. V gave up 4 bases and J gave up 2 bases, with 12 bases separating them. The germline CDR1 and CDR2 sequences are MGHDK and SYGVNS. The CDR3 region is CASSGTQGTYEQYF. CDR3 sequence (DNA): TGTGCCAGCAGTGGGACCCAGGGGACCTACGAGCAGTACTTC.

The chain links TRBV10-1 to TRBJ2-3, with TRBD2 matching over 8 bases. This CDR3 contains 14 residues. The V segment lost 10 bases and the J segment 3 bases; nucleotides outside the gene matches: 9. Germline V gene lookup returns CDR1 WNHNN and CDR2 SYGVQD (reference sequence). CDR3 loop: CATRGGLETDTQYF. CDR3 DNA sequence: TGCGCCACCCGAGGGGGACTAGAGACAGATACGCAGTATTTT.

The V gene is TRBV29-1, the J gene TRBJ2-1, with 8 bases that match TRBD2. CDR1 is SQVTM and CDR2 is ANQGSEA in the germline V gene. V gave up 7 bases and J gave up 4 bases; unmatched junction bases: 6. This CDR3 region has 13 residues. The DNA for the CDR3 is TGCAGCGCTCCCCAGCGGGAGTACAATGAGCAGTTCTTC. Translation gives CSAPQREYNEQFF.

Of note for this clone: Germline and junction disagree at one end, which may indicate a read error. J is TRBJ1-2 and V is TRBV11-2; a weak D match, TRBD1 (6 bases). The CDR3 has 11 amino acids. CDR1 SGHAT and CDR2 FQNNGV come from the germline V gene. The CDR3 loop is CASSRGGGPSF. The DNA for the CDR3 is TGTGCCAGCAGCAGGGGTGGGGGGCCCTCCTTC.

The chain is built from TRBV27 and TRBJ1-1; D is unresolved. Trimming cost V 2 bases and J 0 bases, with 10 bases left between them. Per the germline V gene, CDR1 is MNHEY and CDR2 is SMNVEV (reference sequence). The CDR3 is made up of 15 amino acids. CDR3: CASSLGRPMNTEAFF. The CDR3 DNA follows: TGTGCCAGCAGTTTAGGCCGACCAATGAACACTGAAGCTTTCTTT.

V usage is TRBV4-1 and J usage is TRBJ2-1, with TRBD2 matching over 12 bases. CDR1 and CDR2 from the germline V gene are MGHRA and YSYEKL. The J segment lost 4 bases and the V segment lost 2 bases, leaving 3 bases of the junction unmatched. The CDR3 is 16 amino acids. The CDR3 DNA follows: TGCGCCAGCAGCCAACTACTAGCGGGAGGATACAATGAGCAGTTCTTC. Its translation: CASSQLLAGGYNEQFF.

The J gene is TRBJ1-2, the V gene TRBV5-5; no firm D call. The germline V gene encodes CDR1 SGHKS and CDR2 YYEKEE (reference sequence). The V end lost 1 base, the J end lost 9 bases, and 19 bases lay between the germline ends. This CDR3 contains 15 residues. The CDR3 DNA sequence: TGTGCCAGCAGCTTGACTGTGTCTCCGGGCAAGAGCTACACCTTC. Residues: CASSLTVSPGKSYTF.

V and J are TRBV5-1 and TRBJ1-2, with 7 bases matching TRBD1. Unmatched junction bases numbered 3, after V lost 3 bases and J lost 1 base. The germline CDR1 and CDR2 sequences are SGHRS and YFSETQ. This CDR3 has 14 amino acids. This CDR3 is CASSWDSVNYGYTF. The CDR3 DNA follows: TGCGCCAGCAGCTGGGACAGTGTTAACTATGGCTACACCTTC. Based on the CDR3 plus reference TRBV5-1 and TRBJ1-2, the full variable domain is KAGVTQTPRYLIKTRGQQVTLSCSPISGHRSVSWYQQTPGQGLQFLFEYFSETQRNKGNFPGRFSGRQFSNSRSEMNVSTLELGDSALYLCASSWDSVNYGYTFGSGTRLTVV.

The gene calls are TRBV19 and TRBJ2-3, with 9 bases identical to TRBD2. The junction had 4 bases not matched to a gene; V was cut back by 1 base and J by 2 bases. The CDR3 covers 16 residues. The germline V gene encodes CDR1 LNHDA and CDR2 SQIVND (reference sequence). This CDR3 reads CASSIGGGGVTDTQYF. Here the CDR3 DNA reads TGTGCCAGTAGTATAGGAGGCGGGGGGGTCACAGATACGCAGTATTTT.

This chain connects TRBV28 to TRBJ1-4; TRBD1 matches 9 bases. Per germline, CDR1 MDHEN and CDR2 SYDVKM. The CDR3 has 19 amino acids. The V segment lost 4 bases and the J segment 0 bases; nucleotides outside the gene matches: 12. As DNA, the CDR3 is TGTGCCAGCAGTTCACCGGGACAGGGAAGCCTTGCAACTAATGAAAAACTGTTTTTT. Translated: CASSSPGQGSLATNEKLFF. Full variable domain (outside the CDR3, taken from reference TRBV28 and TRBJ1-4): DVKVTQSSRYLVKRTGEKVFLECVQDMDHENMFWYRQDPGLGLRLIYFSYDVKMKEKGDIPEGYSVSREKKERFSLILESASTNQTSMYLCASSSPGQGSLATNEKLFFGSGTQLSVL.

V is TRBV6-5 and J is TRBJ1-4, with 12 bases fitting TRBD1. CDR1 MNHEY and CDR2 SVGAGI come from the germline V gene. This CDR3 spans 13 amino acids. The V gene end was trimmed by 7 bases and the J gene end by 13 bases; junction bases not matched to a gene: 7. In DNA, the CDR3 is TGTGCCAGCAAAGGGACAGGGGGCGCCGGACTGTTTTTT. Protein product: CASKGTGGAGLFF.

This chain uses TRBV14 with TRBJ2-2; 12 nucleotides agree with TRBD2. Germline V gene lookup returns CDR1 SGHDN and CDR2 FVKESK. The J segment lost 5 bases and the V segment lost 4 bases, leaving 5 bases of the junction unmatched. The CDR3 has 16 residues. As DNA, the CDR3 is TGTGCCAGCAGCCCTCCCCTAGCGGGGGGGACCGGGGAGCTGTTTTTT. Its protein is CASSPPLAGGTGELFF.

The chain couples TRBV7-3 to TRBJ2-1; possible D gene TRBD1, 5 bases. V dropped 1 base and J dropped 9 bases, with 7 bases sitting between them. Germline-derived CDR1 and CDR2 are SGHTA and FQGTGA. The CDR3 runs to 12 residues. The CDR3 coding sequence is TGTGCCAGCAGCTTAAGGGGCGGTGAGCAGTTCTTC. Translated: CASSLRGGEQFF.

Written as DNA, the CDR3 is TGTGCCAGCAGCCTCAGACTTACGGGTGGCTACACCTTC. Translating gives CASSLRLTGGYTF. V usage is TRBV7-2 and J usage is TRBJ1-2; no clear D gene. V was clipped by 5 bases and J by 7 bases, with 14 bases between them. This CDR3 has 13 amino acids. CDR1 SGHTA and CDR2 FQGNSA come from the germline V gene.

The chain uses TRBV7-2 and TRBJ2-7; a possible D gene is TRBD1 (5 bases). Trimming pared 4 bases from V and 6 bases from J, leaving 13 bases between. Per the germline V gene, CDR1 is SGHTA and CDR2 is FQGNSA. The CDR3 contains 13 residues. The CDR3 sequence is CASSSRRQREQYF. The CDR3 nucleotides read TGTGCCAGCAGCTCCCGCCGACAGCGCGAGCAGTACTTC.

This clone has a handful of counts. The chain combines TRBV30 with TRBJ2-5, with no clear D. The CDR3 covers 12 residues. Germline V lookup: CDR1 GTSNPN, CDR2 SVGIG (reference sequence). V was clipped by 4 bases and J by 7 bases, with 13 bases between them. The chain's CDR3 is CAWTPSLGTQYF. The CDR3, as DNA: TGTGCCTGGACCCCGTCCCTAGGGACCCAGTACTTC. Using reference TRBV30 and TRBJ2-5 for the parts outside the CDR3, the full variable domain is SQTIHQWPATLVQPVGSPLSLECTVEGTSNPNLYWYRQAAGRGLQLLFYSVGIGQISSEVPQNLSASRPQDRQFILSSKKLLLSDSGFYLCAWTPSLGTQYFGPGTRLLVL.

The rearrangement joins TRBV4-2 to TRBJ2-7; D may be TRBD1 or TRBD2 (6 bases each). Germline V lookup: CDR1 LGHNA, CDR2 YNFKEQ. This CDR3 spans 14 amino acids. Deletions cut 0 bases from V and 7 bases from J, with 13 bases between. The CDR3 protein is CASSQDPGAWEQYF. Here the CDR3 DNA reads TGTGCCAGCAGCCAAGATCCGGGGGCCTGGGAGCAGTACTTC.

The chain employs TRBV6-4 and TRBJ2-2, with 10 positions matching TRBD2. The CDR3 extends over 20 amino acids. Germline V CDR1 and CDR2: MRHNA, SNTAGT. J was trimmed by 0 bases and V by 0 bases; bases with no gene match: 10. CDR3 sequence: CASSDSSNLGLAANTGELFF. The CDR3 DNA is TGTGCCAGCAGTGACTCGAGTAACTTAGGACTAGCGGCGAACACCGGGGAGCTGTTTTTT.

The rearrangement links TRBV18 to TRBJ2-5, with 13 nucleotides matching TRBD2. Germline V lookup: CDR1 KGHSH, CDR2 LQKENI. This CDR3 region has 19 residues. J gave up 2 bases and V 3 bases, and 12 bases lay outside the gene matches. The CDR3, as DNA: TGTGCCAGCTCACCCCCTCCTGGACTAGCGGGAGTTGGACAAGAGACCCAGTACTTC. This gives the protein CASSPPPGLAGVGQETQYF.